The 23 T cell receptor beta chains presented below share a single source sample, sequenced in a study of shared clonotypes between healthy human individuals (dated by TCRdb to 2018 to 2020). The method behind the library was the immunoSEQ multiplex PCR assay. TCRdb's version of the immuneACCESS table is confined to in-frame rearrangements and falls short of the full clone set. An unresolved V gene accounts for under half of the shortfall where checked; the remainder is of unknown origin. This sample has approximately 2,300,000 clones in its table, and just under 95% of those were observed once. The ten largest make up 0.37% of the sample. The sample was naive CD4+ T cells from PBMCs. The sample's cell subset or site label, in plain terms: CD45RA+ positively selected. Receptors originate from a man aged 18 to 29 in good health. Some clones in this sample may be carry-over from other donors' samples.

The chain recombines TRBV6-5 with TRBJ2-7; 7 bases are a match to TRBD2. CDR1 and CDR2 from the germline V gene are MNHEY and SVGAGI. V shed 8 bases, J shed 5 bases, and the junction held 15 bases outside the gene matches. This CDR3 contains 15 residues. The DNA of the CDR3 is TGTGCCAGCCGCCAGTATGGGACTATCCCTCACGAGCAGTACTTC. Its protein is CASRQYGTIPHEQYF.

The CDR3 loop reads CASSYSTGTSGYEQFF. As DNA, the CDR3 is TGTGCCAGCAGTTACTCGACTGGGACTAGCGGGTATGAGCAGTTCTTC. The chain links TRBV6-6 to TRBJ2-1; 12 bases are a match to TRBD2. After removal of 0 bases from V and 8 bases from J, the junction contained 5 bases not matched to a gene. Germline CDR1 reads MNHNY; CDR2 reads SVGAGI (reference sequence). CDR3 length: 16 amino acids.

The V call is TRBV5-4, the J call TRBJ1-4; weak D call: TRBD1 (5 bases). Trimming removed 0 bases at V and 10 bases at J, with 13 bases between. Germline values: CDR1 SGHNT, CDR2 YYREEE (reference sequence). The CDR3 extends over 14 amino acids. The CDR3 reads CASSLEGRNLKLFF. As DNA, the CDR3 is TGTGCCAGCAGCTTGGAGGGGCGAAACTTAAAACTGTTTTTT.

The chain employs TRBV5-6 and TRBJ2-5; no clear D gene. V was pared by 4 bases and J by 2 bases, with 9 bases between. This CDR3 has 13 residues. Germline CDR1 and CDR2: SGHDT and YYEEEE. CDR3 bases: TGTGCCAGCAGCCATTTCCTACAAGAGACCCAGTACTTC. Its translation: CASSHFLQETQYF.

This chain links TRBV28 with TRBJ2-1; D ambiguous. The V end was cut by 3 bases, the J end by 9 bases, with 15 bases between. In germline, CDR1 is MDHEN, CDR2 SYDVKM. The CDR3 sequence is 14 residues long. The CDR3: CASSFPAIVGEQFF. The CDR3 DNA follows: TGTGCCAGCAGTTTCCCGGCTATCGTGGGTGAGCAGTTCTTC.

The gene calls are TRBV6-5 and TRBJ2-7; the D call may be TRBD1 or TRBD2 (5 bases each). The V and J ends lost 7 bases and 7 bases respectively, with 11 bases between them. Germline CDR1 and CDR2: MNHEY and SVGAGI. This CDR3 is built from 11 residues. The DNA of the CDR3 is TGTGCCAGCACGGCGTGGGGGGAGCAGTACTTC. Translation: CASTAWGEQYF.

This sequence joins TRBV5-6 and TRBJ1-1, with 7 bases aligning to TRBD1. The germline V gene encodes CDR1 SGHDT and CDR2 YYEEEE. This CDR3 spans 16 amino acids. V shed 2 bases, J shed 1 base, and the junction held 8 bases outside the gene matches. The CDR3 coding sequence is TGTGCCAGCAGCTTCCGGGACAGAGGCGGGAACACTGAAGCTTTCTTT. Its protein product is CASSFRDRGGNTEAFF.

The rearrangement joins TRBV6-5 to TRBJ1-2, with D maybe TRBD1 (6 bases). V lost 6 bases, J lost 2 bases, and 16 bases lay in between. The V gene's germline CDR1 is MNHEY and CDR2 SVGAGI. There are 15 residues in the CDR3. CDR3 sequence: CASRGVGQGNYGYTF. CDR3 nucleotide sequence: TGTGCCAGCAGGGGTGTCGGGCAGGGGAACTATGGCTACACCTTC.

This clone was seen just once. The V gene is TRBV19, the J gene TRBJ2-5, with 15 nucleotides matching TRBD2. Germline V gene data show CDR1 as LNHDA and CDR2 as SQIVND (reference sequence). The CDR3 is made up of 15 amino acids. The junction had 4 bases not matched to a gene; V was cut back by 6 bases and J by 5 bases. The CDR3 protein is CASSGLAGGGETQYF. The CDR3 DNA reads as TGTGCCAGTAGCGGACTAGCGGGAGGGGGTGAGACCCAGTACTTC. Filled out from reference TRBV19 and TRBJ2-5, the complete variable domain reads DGGITQSPKYLFRKEGQNVTLSCEQNLNHDAMYWYRQDPGQGLRLIYYSQIVNDFQKGDIAEGYSVSREKKESFPLTVTSAQKNPTAFYLCASSGLAGGGETQYFGPGTRLLVL.

The chain combines TRBV6-5 with TRBJ2-7, with 10 bases aligning to TRBD2. Germline values: CDR1 MNHEY, CDR2 SVGAGI. This CDR3 has 14 residues. Germline trimming cut 4 bases from V and 5 bases from J; bases unmatched to any gene: 5. CDR3 in amino acids: CASSSLAGEHEQYF. The CDR3 DNA is TGTGCCAGCAGTTCGCTAGCGGGAGAACACGAGCAGTACTTC.

V usage is TRBV29-1 and J usage is TRBJ2-1, with D unresolved. The germline CDR1 and CDR2 sequences are SQVTM and ANQGSEA. This CDR3 contains 15 residues. The germline V and J ends were trimmed by 3 bases and 0 bases, with 12 bases remaining between them. The CDR3 spells CSVDGDTSSYNEQFF. CDR3 nucleotide sequence: TGCAGCGTTGATGGTGATACGAGCTCCTACAATGAGCAGTTCTTC.

This chain joins TRBV5-8 and TRBJ2-3; TRBD1 matches 11 bases. This CDR3 is built from 16 residues. The V gene's germline CDR1 is SGHTS and CDR2 YDEGEE. Losses at the gene ends were 3 bases for V and 7 bases for J; bases not matched to a gene: 10. This CDR3 is CASSSGDRGGTNTQYF. CDR3 sequence (DNA): TGTGCCAGCAGCTCCGGGGACAGGGGGGGGACGAATACGCAGTATTTT. The variable domain in full, completed from reference TRBV5-8 and TRBJ2-3, reads EAGVTQSPTHLIKTRGQQATLRCSPISGHTSVYWYQQALGLGLQFLLWYDEGEERNRGNFPPRFSGRQFPNYSSELNVNALELEDSALYLCASSSGDRGGTNTQYFGPGTRLTVL.

V usage is TRBV5-1 and J usage is TRBJ2-5; D might be TRBD1 (5 bases). Per germline, CDR1 SGHRS and CDR2 YFSETQ. The CDR3 covers 15 residues. V lost 7 bases and J 4 bases, leaving 20 bases between the germline ends. The CDR3 DNA sequence: TGCGCCAGCGCCACCGCAGGGCTAGGCCTAGAGACCCAGTACTTC. Amino acids: CASATAGLGLETQYF.

The V and J genes are TRBV28 and TRBJ1-2; unclear D gene. Germline CDR1 is MDHEN and CDR2 is SYDVKM. Trimming removed 5 bases at V and 4 bases at J, with 17 bases between. CDR3 size: 15 residues. CDR3 bases: TGTGCCAGCAGTCCCCCTCCGGCGAACAGCTATGGCTACACCTTC. Its protein is CASSPPPANSYGYTF.

This clone occurred once. This chain links TRBV9 with TRBJ2-1; 7 bases map to TRBD2. V lost 4 bases to trimming and J lost 6 bases; unmatched junction nucleotides: 10. The V gene's germline CDR1 is SGDLS and CDR2 YYNGEE. The CDR3 is made up of 15 amino acids. The CDR3 loop reads CASSNLAEGINEQFF. The CDR3 DNA sequence: TGTGCCAGCAGCAATCTAGCGGAGGGGATCAATGAGCAGTTCTTC.

This chain connects TRBV5-3 to TRBJ2-1; TRBD2 agrees at 12 bases. TRBV5-3 is an ORF, and what it does is uncertain. The ends lost 4 bases at V and 6 bases at J; junction bases unmatched: 5. The CDR3 runs to 15 residues. CDR3 in amino acids: CARSPLAGGANEQFF. CDR3 DNA: TGTGCCAGAAGCCCACTAGCGGGAGGAGCCAATGAGCAGTTCTTC.

This chain links TRBV4-1 with TRBJ2-1; 12 bases line up with TRBD2. V dropped 4 bases and J dropped 6; count of bases not matched to a gene: 10. This CDR3 has 17 amino acids. Germline CDR1 MGHRA, CDR2 YSYEKL. For the CDR3, the DNA is TGCGCCAGCAGCCGGACTAGCGGGGACGAGGCTCCCAATGAGCAGTTCTTC. Protein: CASSRTSGDEAPNEQFF.

The rearrangement uses TRBV27 and TRBJ2-3; D not resolved. V lost 5 bases and J lost 3, with 12 bases in between. This CDR3 comprises 14 residues. Germline lookup yields CDR1 MNHEY and CDR2 SMNVEV (reference sequence). The CDR3 loop is CASSKAQKTDTQYF. The CDR3 DNA reads TGTGCCAGCAGTAAAGCCCAGAAAACAGATACGCAGTATTTT.

This clone occurred once. This sequence joins TRBV6-1 and TRBJ1-1; 8 nucleotides line up with TRBD1. Per germline, CDR1 MNHNS and CDR2 SASEGT. The CDR3 runs 15 residues. The V and J ends lost 4 bases and 4 bases, in that order; junction bases with no gene match: 8. CDR3 region: CASSVRDRSPTEAFF. For the CDR3, the DNA is TGTGCCAGCAGTGTCCGGGACAGGAGTCCCACTGAAGCTTTCTTT.

This sequence joins TRBV28 and TRBJ1-2; no clear D. Between the trimmed V and J ends, which lost 3 bases and 2 bases, there was a span of 7 bases. The length of the CDR3 is 13 residues. Germline CDR1 MDHEN, CDR2 SYDVKM. CDR3 loop: CASSFSQNYGYTF. The CDR3 DNA reads as TGTGCCAGCAGTTTCTCACAGAACTATGGCTACACCTTC.

The rearrangement joins TRBV6-4 to TRBJ2-7; tentatively, D is TRBD1 (6 bases). CDR3 length: 16 residues. Looked up from germline, CDR1 is MRHNA and CDR2 is SNTAGT. Deletions cut 6 bases from V and 2 bases from J, with 20 bases between. CDR3 in DNA: TGTGCCAGCAGAACTGGGGTCAGGACAGAAGCCTACGAGCAGTACTTC. This codes for CASRTGVRTEAYEQYF.

This sequence joins TRBV27 and TRBJ2-2; 8 bases are a match to TRBD2. Germline-derived CDR1 and CDR2 are MNHEY and SMNVEV (reference sequence). V was clipped by 3 bases and J by 8 bases; unmatched bases: 5. The CDR3 consists of 14 residues. Here the CDR3 reads CASSFFGRVGELFF. The CDR3 DNA is TGTGCCAGCAGTTTCTTCGGGAGGGTGGGGGAGCTGTTTTTT.

The rearrangement links TRBV18 to TRBJ1-2; D may be TRBD1 (6 bases). V was shortened by 8 bases and J by 4 bases, with 14 bases between the two germline ends. This CDR3 spans 13 amino acids. The germline gives CDR1 KGHSH, CDR2 LQKENI. This chain's CDR3 is CASTRQALYGYTF. CDR3 sequence (DNA): TGTGCCAGCACTCGACAGGCCCTCTATGGCTACACCTTC.